This entry is about one T cell receptor (beta chain). TCRdb's table, derived via immunoSEQ multiplex PCR, lists solely in-frame clones and lacks some. This sample has more than 300,000 clones; about 88% occur once, and the top ten carry roughly 10%. These data belong to a study of Ad26.COV2.S vaccination and SARS-CoV-2 variants. As to treatment: about 20 received Ad26.COV2.S at low or high dose, single or two shots; about 5 received placebo; per-sample allocation not given. The samples were gathered on day 63 after the first injection of vaccine or placebo. Per the germline V gene, CDR1 is LNHDA and CDR2 is SQIVND (reference sequence). V lost 5 bases, J lost 7 bases, and 16 bases stayed unmatched. This CDR3 contains 17 residues.

This specimen consisted of peripheral blood, obtained in a trial of Ad26.COV2.S vaccine versus placebo. This sequence originates from a person aged 18-65 years who received the Ad26.COV2.S COVID-19 vaccine or a placebo. The rearrangement uses TRBV19 and TRBJ1-5; 8 bases are shared with TRBD1. The CDR3 DNA is TGTGCCAGTAGTGGACAGGGAAAGACGTTCAAGAAACAGCCCCAGCATTTT. Its translation is CASSGQGKTFKKQPQHF.